The sample holds many counts of the clone carrying this T cell receptor beta chain. Time point meaning: before trial treatment. Donors were administered nivolumab, ipilimumab, aspirin and low-dose cyclophosphamide, together with low-dose radiotherapy. This sample is drawn from a study of low-dose radiotherapy and immunotherapy resistance in tumors. Looking at the study overall: Per fraction, Cohort 1 was given 0.5 Gy every 2 weeks, for a total of 6.5 Gy. Patients were on oral aspirin 300 mg taken daily for four cycles from cycle 1 day 1. Every six weeks patients received intravenous ipilimumab 1 mg/kg, and every two weeks they received intravenous nivolumab 240 mg.

Gene-specific TRAV and TRBV primers were used for first-strand cDNA, covering alpha and beta chains. The TCRs were subjected to amplification over around 19 PCR cycles employing a constant-region primer in conjunction with a V-primer adapter. TCRdb used MiXCR to reprocess the reads, holding one entry per CDR3 protein. The sample yields more than 85,000 distinct CDR3 sequences, 9.4% seen once. CDR1 MDHEN and CDR2 SYDVKM come from the germline V gene. This CDR3 is built from 13 residues. J was trimmed by 5 bases and V by 7 bases; bases with no gene match: 3. The specimen was PBMCs, collected before treatment. The clonotype comes from a male donor with prostate cancer. V gene TRBV28 combines with J gene TRBJ2-1; 9 bases fit TRBD2. The CDR3 here is CASNSGSHNEQFF. The CDR3 DNA reads as TGTGCCAGCAATAGCGGGAGCCACAATGAGCAGTTCTTC. Full variable domain (missing parts from reference TRBV28 and TRBJ2-1): DVKVTQSSRYLVKRTGEKVFLECVQDMDHENMFWYRQDPGLGLRLIYFSYDVKMKEKGDIPEGYSVSREKKERFSLILESASTNQTSMYLCASNSGSHNEQFFGPGTRLTVL.